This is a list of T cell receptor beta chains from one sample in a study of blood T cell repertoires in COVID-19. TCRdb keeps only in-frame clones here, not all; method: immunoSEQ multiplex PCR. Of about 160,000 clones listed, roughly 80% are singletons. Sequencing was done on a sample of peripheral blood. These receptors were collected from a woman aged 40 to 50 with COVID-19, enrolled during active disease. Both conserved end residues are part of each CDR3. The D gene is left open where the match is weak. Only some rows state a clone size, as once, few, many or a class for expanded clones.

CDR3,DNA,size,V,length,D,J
CASNEGVGRGALSPLHF,TGTGCCAGCAACGAAGGGGTGGGCCGAGGAGCCTTGTCACCCCTCCACTTT,.,TRBV2,17,.,TRBJ1-6
CASSQARFNQPQHF,TGTGCCAGCAGCCAAGCGCGATTCAATCAGCCCCAGCATTTT,.,TRBV3-1/TRBV3-2,14,.,TRBJ1-5
CASSPKSGSNQPQHF,TGTGCCAGCAGCCCGAAGTCAGGGAGCAATCAGCCCCAGCATTTT,.,TRBV11-2,15,.,TRBJ1-5
CASLQGPGAFF,TGTGCCAGCCTCCAGGGCCCTGGGGCTTTCTTT,once,TRBV6-5,11,.,TRBJ1-1
CASSGLAGGRDTQYF,TGTGCCAGCAGTGGTCTAGCGGGGGGCAGGGATACGCAGTATTTT,.,TRBV2,15,TRBD2,TRBJ2-3
CSVEDNDRVSQYF,TGCAGCGTTGAAGATAACGACAGGGTGTCGCAGTATTTT,.,TRBV29-1,13,TRBD1,TRBJ2-3
CASSLRTSGIADTQYF,TGTGCCAGCAGCCTCCGGACTAGCGGGATAGCGGATACGCAGTATTTT,.,TRBV3-1/TRBV3-2,16,TRBD2,TRBJ2-3
CASSYGTAEGTQYF,TGTGCCAGCAGTTACGGGACGGCGGAGGGGACCCAGTACTTC,.,TRBV6-5,14,.,TRBJ2-5
CAWSVSRAGPEAFF,TGTGCCTGGAGTGTAAGCAGGGCCGGGCCTGAAGCTTTCTTT,.,TRBV30,14,.,TRBJ1-1
CASSRTGETEAFF,TGCGCCAGCAGCCGTACAGGGGAAACTGAAGCTTTCTTT,.,TRBV4-1,13,TRBD1,TRBJ1-1
CASSLRLAGVFTGELFF,TGTGCCAGTAGTCTTCGTCTGGCGGGAGTATTCACCGGGGAGCTGTTTTTT,.,TRBV19,17,TRBD2,TRBJ2-2
CASSFTFKTGVAEAFF,TGTGCCAGCAGCTTCACTTTCAAAACAGGGGTCGCTGAAGCTTTCTTT,.,TRBV11-2,16,TRBD1,TRBJ1-1
CASSGGQGHGYTF,TGCGCCAGCAGTGGGGGGCAGGGTCATGGCTACACCTTC,.,TRBV10-2,13,.,TRBJ1-2
CASSPRTSGTDTQYF,TGTGCCAGCTCACCGAGGACTAGCGGGACAGATACGCAGTATTTT,.,TRBV18,15,TRBD2,TRBJ2-3
CSVATFRNQPQHF,TGCAGCGTGGCGACATTCCGCAATCAGCCCCAGCATTTT,.,TRBV29-1,13,.,TRBJ1-5
CASSTQDRGVYSNQPQHF,TGTGCCAGCAGCACTCAGGACAGGGGGGTTTATAGCAATCAGCCCCAGCATTTT,.,TRBV28,18,TRBD1,TRBJ1-5
CATPLGPQVNYGYTF,TGTGCCACCCCTTTAGGACCACAGGTTAACTATGGCTACACCTTC,.,TRBV6-5,15,.,TRBJ1-2
CASSPDYGYGYTF,TGTGCCAGCTCACCTGATTACGGGTATGGCTACACCTTC,few,TRBV18,13,.,TRBJ1-2
CSVEPGAGYEQYF,TGCAGCGTTGAACCAGGGGCAGGCTACGAGCAGTACTTC,.,TRBV29-1,13,.,TRBJ2-7
CAVHKTYEQYF,TGTGCCGTACACAAAACCTACGAGCAGTACTTC,.,TRBV30,11,.,TRBJ2-7
CASSLGQGYQPQHF,TGTGCCAGCAGCTTGGGCCAGGGATATCAGCCCCAGCATTTT,.,TRBV5-6,14,.,TRBJ1-5
CASNLRGNHNQPQHF,TGTGCCAGTAATCTCAGGGGGAACCACAATCAGCCCCAGCATTTT,.,TRBV19,15,TRBD1,TRBJ1-5
CASSLGGEQYF,TGTGCCAGCAGCCTCGGGGGTGAGCAGTACTTC,once,TRBV12-3/TRBV12-4,11,.,TRBJ2-7
CASRKALASLDNTIYF,TGTGCCAGCAGGAAAGCTCTGGCTTCCCTAGACAACACCATATATTTT,.,TRBV27,16,.,TRBJ1-3
CASSYSGALETQYF,TGTGCCAGCAGTTACTCGGGGGCCTTGGAGACCCAGTACTTC,many,TRBV6-5,14,.,TRBJ2-5
CATLLRGRETQYF,TGTGCCACCCTATTGAGGGGGCGAGAGACCCAGTACTTC,.,TRBV5-6,13,TRBD1,TRBJ2-5
CASSPNSRGSGANVLTF,TGTGCCAGCAGCCCGAATAGCAGGGGCTCTGGGGCCAACGTCCTGACTTTC,once,TRBV11-3,17,.,TRBJ2-6
CASSQGTSGSTDTQYF,TGCGCCAGCAGCCAAGGTACTAGCGGAAGCACAGATACGCAGTATTTT,.,TRBV4-1,16,TRBD2,TRBJ2-3
CSARQQETQYF,TGCAGTGCTAGACAGCAAGAGACCCAGTACTTC,.,TRBV20-1,11,.,TRBJ2-5